This section outlines one TCR beta chain sequence together with its context. The CDR3 covers 14 residues. From germline, CDR1 is MNHEY and CDR2 SMNVEV (reference sequence). With V trimmed by 4 bases and J by 4 bases, 6 bases remained unmatched. This record comes from a study of shared clonotypes between healthy human individuals. Measured with immunoSEQ multiplex PCR; TCRdb has only the in-frame clones, and not every one. This table has 1,400,000 or so clones, approximately 98.5% appearing once. In the CD4+ fraction, cells were divided into CD45RA+ naive and CD45RA-negative memory subsets. The sequenced sample consisted of naive CD4+ T cells sorted from blood. Subset reported: CD45RA+ positively selected. This clonotype was obtained from a man in his thirties or forties in good health. The chain combines TRBV27 with TRBJ2-7, with 8 bases that match TRBD2. The CDR3 region has the DNA TGTGCCAGCAGTTCCGCGGGACTAGTATACGAGCAGTACTTC. This codes for CASSSAGLVYEQYF.